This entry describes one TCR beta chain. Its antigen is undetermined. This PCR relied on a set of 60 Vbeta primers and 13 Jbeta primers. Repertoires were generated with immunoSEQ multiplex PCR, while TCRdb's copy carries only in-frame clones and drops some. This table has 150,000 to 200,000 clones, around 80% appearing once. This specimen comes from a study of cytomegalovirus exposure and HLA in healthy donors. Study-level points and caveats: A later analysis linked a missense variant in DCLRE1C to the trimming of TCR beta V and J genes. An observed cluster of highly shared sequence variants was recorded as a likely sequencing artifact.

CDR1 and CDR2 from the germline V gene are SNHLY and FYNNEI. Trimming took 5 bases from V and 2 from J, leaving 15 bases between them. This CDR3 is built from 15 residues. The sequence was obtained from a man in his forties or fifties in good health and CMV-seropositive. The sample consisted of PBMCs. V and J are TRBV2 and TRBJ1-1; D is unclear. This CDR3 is CASSPLLGPNTEAFF. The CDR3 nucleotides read TGTGCCAGCAGTCCCCTGTTGGGCCCAAACACTGAAGCTTTCTTT.